This T cell receptor (beta chain) was recovered during a study of OX40 agonist ivuxolimab in advanced cancers. Background for the entire study: Ivuxolimab, which targeted the costimulatory receptor OX40 (CD134), was an agonistic, fully human IgG2 monoclonal antibody. Intravenous ivuxolimab was administered to patients every 2 weeks at six dose levels: 0.01, 0.1, 0.3, 1.5, 3 and 10 mg/kg. Among the roughly 54 dose-escalation patients, about 19 had hepatocellular carcinoma, 15 or so melanoma, 9 renal cell carcinoma and 9 head and neck cancer. In the dose-escalation cohort, around four fifths of patients were male, and the mean age was approximately 60 years with a range of roughly 20 to 85. Prior anti-PD-1, anti-PD-L1 or anti-CTLA-4 therapy was permitted, and approximately 41% of dose-escalation patients had received checkpoint inhibitors. Partial responses were achieved by three dose-escalation patients, of whom one had hepatocellular carcinoma and two had cutaneous melanoma. Peripheral TCRbeta sequencing aimed to test whether ivuxolimab altered TCR sequence diversity and caused clonal T-cell expansion. The paper reports the monotherapy dose-escalation portion (N of about 47 patients) of the phase I ivuxolimab trial. The full study reports these points: After ivuxolimab, CD8+ T cells had more expanded clones than CD4+ T cells on average. Clonal expansion of both CD4+ and CD8+ blood T cells was observed from baseline to week 6 at doses 0.1 to 3.0 mg/kg. The antigen specificity of the peripheral T cells that underwent clonal expansion was not determined. Low levels of normalized T-cell clonal expansion were also shown by some nonresponding patients. In partial responders in the 0.1-3.0 mg/kg groups, normalized peripheral clonal expansion was found to be among the lowest, especially among CD8+ T cells.

The CDR1 and CDR2 encoded by the germline V gene are MGHRA and YSYEKL. The CDR3 covers 19 residues, taking in both the cysteine and the phenylalanine. Only the CDR3 portion is preserved as DNA: 57 bases, with reading frame beginning at the first base. V is pruned by 5 bases and J by 7 bases, leaving 22 bases of the junction without a gene match. Genomic DNA was isolated from the sorted cells so that the TCRbeta CDR3 region could be sequenced. The immunoSEQ Assay was used to sequence the TCRbeta CDR3 regions. The clones in this table, taken by TCRdb from immuneACCESS, are in-frame only. Not every clone is retained; where verified, under half of the shortfall comes from an unresolved V gene, and the cause of the rest is unknown. This sample lists more than 80,000 clones; over 75% were detected once. The ten most abundant clones make up roughly 2.1% of the sample. Patients with autoimmune disease history or receiving systemic immunosuppression were excluded from the trial. Peripheral blood for TCR sequencing was collected from all dose cohorts at baseline, on cycle 4 day 1, and on cycle 7 day 1. Samples came from an open-label, multicenter, first-in-human phase I dose-escalation trial of ivuxolimab. Adults with locally advanced or metastatic melanoma, renal cell, hepatocellular, or head and neck squamous cell carcinoma were enrolled in the trial. Before TCR sequencing, CD4+ T cells and CD8+ T cells were sorted from peripheral blood as separate populations.

A word on this clone: There is no known antigen for this receptor. Qualities for individual bases were not recorded, and no much larger clone is one base off.

The starting material was CD4+ or CD8+ T cells sorted from blood, obtained in a trial of the OX40 agonist ivuxolimab. The TCR comes from an adult with an advanced solid tumor such as melanoma, head and neck, liver or kidney cancer. Here the chain combines TRBV4-1 and TRBJ2-1; the junction holds 8 bases that match TRBD2. The CDR3 protein sequence reads: CASSKGPGTGTSHLNEQFF. The bases are TGCGCCAGCAGCAAGGGTCCAGGCACCGGGACTAGTCATTTAAATGAGCAGTTCTTC.